A single sample gave rise to the 22 T cell receptor beta chains below, sequenced in a study of blood T cell repertoires in COVID-19. Measured with immunoSEQ multiplex PCR; TCRdb has only the in-frame clones, and not every one. This sample carries about 42,000 clones, roughly nine tenths of them seen once, and the ten largest clones take approximately 10%. Specimen: peripheral blood. The receptors were sampled from a young man with active or convalescent COVID-19.

The chain couples TRBV24-1 to TRBJ2-3, with 10 bases matching TRBD1. V was pared by 5 bases and J by 1 base, with 2 bases of the junction left unmatched. The CDR3 consists of 15 residues. Germline loops: CDR1 KGHDR, CDR2 SFDVKD. CDR3 nucleotide sequence: TGTGCCACCAGTGTTGGGACAGGGGGCACAGATACGCAGTATTTT. The encoded protein is CATSVGTGGTDTQYF.

This chain uses TRBV27 with TRBJ2-1, with 9 positions matching TRBD2. Looked up from germline, CDR1 is MNHEY and CDR2 is SMNVEV (reference sequence). V lost 3 bases to trimming and J lost 8 bases; unmatched junction nucleotides: 14. The CDR3 extends over 17 amino acids. This CDR3 reads CASSLSQALAGFYEQFF. CDR3 nucleotides: TGTGCCAGCAGTTTGTCTCAGGCGCTAGCGGGGTTCTATGAGCAGTTCTTC.

The V and J genes are TRBV10-3 and TRBJ2-1, with 8 bases that match TRBD2. The CDR3 covers 15 residues. V dropped 6 bases and J dropped 5; count of bases not matched to a gene: 9. CDR1 and CDR2 from the germline V gene are ENHRY and SYGVKD. CDR3 sequence (DNA): TGTGCCATCAGCCCCTCGAGACTAGCGAACAATGAGCAGTTCTTC. Its translation is CAISPSRLANNEQFF.

This chain joins TRBV15 and TRBJ2-5, with D tentatively TRBD2 (5 bases). V lost 8 bases and J 4 bases, leaving 11 bases between the germline ends. CDR1 and CDR2 from the germline V gene are LNHNV and YYDKDF (reference sequence). CDR3 length: 12 amino acids. CDR3 in DNA: TGTGCCACCCATGACCGGGGAGAGACCCAGTACTTC. Translated, it gives CATHDRGETQYF.

The chain uses TRBV19 and TRBJ1-2; 9 bases are a match to TRBD1. This CDR3 contains 15 residues. Losses at the gene ends were 4 bases for V and 6 bases for J; bases not matched to a gene: 9. CDR1 LNHDA and CDR2 SQIVND come from the germline V gene (reference sequence). CDR3 sequence reads: CASSTSGTGWNGYTF. Written as DNA, the CDR3 is TGTGCCAGTAGTACTTCCGGGACAGGGTGGAATGGCTACACCTTC. Together with reference TRBV19 and TRBJ1-2, the CDR3 gives the full variable domain: DGGITQSPKYLFRKEGQNVTLSCEQNLNHDAMYWYRQDPGQGLRLIYYSQIVNDFQKGDIAEGYSVSREKKESFPLTVTSAQKNPTAFYLCASSTSGTGWNGYTFGSGTRLTVV.

The sample holds one count of this clone. The V call is TRBV5-5, the J call TRBJ1-2, with no clear D. The CDR3 consists of 15 residues. V dropped 0 bases and J dropped 1 base, with 10 bases sitting between them. Germline V gene data show CDR1 as SGHKS and CDR2 as YYEKEE (reference sequence). Here the CDR3 DNA reads TGTGCCAGCAGCTTGGGCGGCATGATTAACTATGGCTACACCTTC. Encoded protein: CASSLGGMINYGYTF.

The V call is TRBV6-2 or TRBV6-3, the J call TRBJ2-3, with 7 bases identical to TRBD1. Germline values: CDR1 MNHEY, CDR2 SVGEGT. Trimming cost V 4 bases and J 0 bases; bases outside gene matches: 1. The CDR3 loop spans 14 amino acids. The CDR3 is CASSWDSSTDTQYF. The CDR3 DNA is TGTGCCAGCAGTTGGGACAGTAGCACAGATACGCAGTATTTT.

This chain links TRBV2 with TRBJ1-3; 7 bases agree with TRBD1. There are 16 residues in the CDR3. V trimming: 8 bases; J trimming: 1 base; junction bases outside the gene matches: 11. Germline CDR1 reads SNHLY; CDR2 reads FYNNEI. The CDR3 protein is CASGDRQGRSGNTIYF. The CDR3 DNA sequence: TGTGCCAGCGGGGATAGACAGGGAAGATCTGGAAACACCATATATTTT.

The chain combines TRBV27 with TRBJ1-6; no clear D. Germline assignment: CDR1 MNHEY and CDR2 SMNVEV (reference sequence). CDR3 size: 14 residues. V was clipped by 3 bases and J by 7 bases, with 10 bases between them. CDR3 residues: CASSFRGNNSPLHF. DNA of the CDR3: TGTGCCAGCAGTTTTCGGGGAAACAATTCACCCCTCCACTTT.

The chain links TRBV12-3 or TRBV12-4 to TRBJ1-6, with 7 nucleotides matching TRBD1. V trimming: 6 bases; J trimming: 9 bases; junction bases outside the gene matches: 2. The CDR3 consists of 12 residues. The CDR3 is CASSWDSSPLHF. The CDR3 bases are TGTGCCAGCAGCTGGGACAGTTCACCCCTCCACTTT.

The rearrangement joins TRBV6-5 to TRBJ1-1; possible D gene TRBD1, 5 bases. V lost 0 bases to trimming and J lost 3 bases, with 11 bases between them. CDR3 size: 15 residues. Germline V gene sequence: CDR1 MNHEY, CDR2 SVGAGI. CDR3 nucleotides: TGTGCCAGCAGTTACTCAATACAGGACGACACTGAAGCTTTCTTT. This encodes CASSYSIQDDTEAFF.

The chain is built from TRBV25-1 and TRBJ2-7; 10 bases agree with TRBD1. V gave up 4 bases and J gave up 0 bases; unmatched junction bases: 6. Germline lookup yields CDR1 MGHDK and CDR2 SYGVNS. The CDR3 covers 16 residues. This CDR3 reads CASSGPTGGFSYEQYV. The CDR3 region has the DNA TGTGCCAGCAGTGGGCCGACAGGGGGCTTCTCCTACGAGCAGTACGTC.

This clone showed up just a few times. The chain carries TRBV11-2 and TRBJ1-2; 7 bases agree with TRBD1. Germline loops: CDR1 SGHAT, CDR2 FQNNGV. Germline trimming cut 0 bases from V and 8 bases from J; bases unmatched to any gene: 6. The CDR3 extends over 14 amino acids. CDR3 sequence: CASSLDTGARGYTF. CDR3 DNA sequence: TGTGCCAGCAGCTTAGACACAGGGGCGAGGGGCTACACCTTC.

This chain links TRBV7-6 with TRBJ1-1; D call uncertain. The germline gives CDR1 SGHVS, CDR2 FNYEAQ. The CDR3 has 13 residues. Trimming removed 5 bases from V and 2 bases from J, with 9 bases in between. The CDR3: CASSPRGNTEAFF. The CDR3 DNA sequence: TGTGCCAGCAGCCCCCGGGGAAACACTGAAGCTTTCTTT.

The genes are TRBV5-4 and TRBJ2-3, with TRBD2 matching 8 bases. Losses at the gene ends were 4 bases for V and 4 bases for J; bases not matched to a gene: 8. The germline gives CDR1 SGHNT, CDR2 YYREEE (reference sequence). The CDR3 is 15 amino acids. The CDR3 region has the DNA TGTGCCAGCAGCCCCGTGAGCGGGAGATCAGATACGCAGTATTTT. Amino acids: CASSPVSGRSDTQYF.

This chain uses TRBV27 with TRBJ2-3, with 11 bases aligning to TRBD2. Trimming at V came to 1 base and at J to 2 bases, leaving 8 bases not matched to a gene. The CDR3 spans 18 residues. The germline CDR1 and CDR2 sequences are MNHEY and SMNVEV (reference sequence). CDR3 DNA: TGTGCCAGCAGTTTATTCCCGCCGACTAGCGGGACCACAGATACGCAGTATTTT. Translation gives CASSLFPPTSGTTDTQYF.

This chain joins TRBV19 and TRBJ1-1, with TRBD1 matching 8 bases. The V gene's germline CDR1 is LNHDA and CDR2 SQIVND (reference sequence). J gave up 4 bases and V 4 bases, and 5 bases lay outside the gene matches. CDR3 length equals 14 residues. As DNA, the CDR3 is TGTGCCAGTAGTAACCAGGGGGCGACCACTGAAGCTTTCTTT. Encoded protein: CASSNQGATTEAFF.

This sequence joins TRBV2 and TRBJ2-1; 7 positions agree with TRBD2. The germline V gene has CDR1 SNHLY and CDR2 FYNNEI. There are 15 residues in the CDR3. The junction had 4 bases not matched to a gene; V was cut back by 5 bases and J by 0 bases. The CDR3 DNA sequence: TGTGCCAGCAGTAAGCGGGAAACCTCCTACAATGAGCAGTTCTTC. Its translation is CASSKRETSYNEQFF.

The chain links TRBV11-2 to TRBJ1-6; 12 bases map to TRBD1. Trimming removed 5 bases from V and 7 bases from J; junction bases left unmatched: 9. The CDR3 runs 17 residues. Germline V gene data show CDR1 as SGHAT and CDR2 as FQNNGV. The CDR3 sequence is CASSPLGTGGRNSPLHF. DNA for the CDR3: TGTGCCAGCAGCCCCTTAGGGACAGGGGGCAGGAATTCACCCCTCCACTTT. Looking up the rest from reference TRBV11-2 and TRBJ1-6 gives the full variable domain: EAGVAQSPRYKIIEKRQSVAFWCNPISGHATLYWYQQILGQGPKLLIQFQNNGVVDDSQLPKDRFSAERLKGVDSTLKIQPAKLEDSAVYLCASSPLGTGGRNSPLHFGNGTRLTVT.

The CDR3 DNA is TGTGCCAGCAGCGCTAGGGTGACTAGCGGGAGTCTCGCAGATACGCAGTATTTT. Its translation: CASSARVTSGSLADTQYF. This chain connects TRBV7-9 to TRBJ2-3; 12 bases line up with TRBD2. Germline trimming cut 5 bases from V and 4 bases from J; bases unmatched to any gene: 13. This CDR3 comprises 18 residues. Germline V lookup: CDR1 SEHNR, CDR2 FQNEAQ (reference sequence).

This rearrangement joins TRBV28 to TRBJ1-2, with 8 bases matching TRBD1. This CDR3 is 16 amino acids long. V was pared by 6 bases and J by 1 base, with 10 bases of the junction left unmatched. CDR1 is MDHEN and CDR2 is SYDVKM in the germline V gene. CDR3 nucleotide sequence: TGTGCCAGCAGCACTCCCGTCGGACAGGGTAACTATGGCTACACCTTC. Its translation: CASSTPVGQGNYGYTF.

The CDR3 DNA sequence: TGTGCCAGCAGCTTAGATAGGGGTCGTGGCAATCAGCCCCAGCATTTT. It translates to CASSLDRGRGNQPQHF. The J gene is TRBJ1-5, the V gene TRBV7-8; TRBD1 is a possible D gene (5 bases). Germline V lookup: CDR1 SGHVS, CDR2 FQNEAQ. V lost 1 base to trimming and J lost 2 bases, with 12 bases between them. This CDR3 has 16 amino acids.